This TCR beta chain was documented in a study of T cell responses to AZD1222 COVID-19 vaccine. Study observations and caveats: The study identified only five to seven AZD1222 recipients as seropositive at baseline. Clonal diversity was possibly underestimated, and white British individuals and females predominated among donors.

The analysis combined second doses at about 4 or about 12 weeks. For this clone: Its matching antigen is unknown.

Method: immunoSEQ multiplex PCR; TCRdb's copy keeps in-frame clones and lacks some. The sample includes about 110,000 clones, approximately 90% of them seen just once. Trimming removed 0 bases at V and 4 bases at J, with 9 bases between. This CDR3 region has 13 residues. CDR1 is GTSNPN and CDR2 is SVGIG in the germline V gene (reference sequence). Here the sequenced sample was peripheral blood, taken 28 days after the second AZD1222 dose. The clonotype originates from an adult who received the AZD1222 COVID-19 vaccine. The V gene is TRBV30, the J gene TRBJ1-1; D is unresolved. CDR3 sequence reads: CAWSVGRVTEAFF. The DNA of the CDR3 is TGTGCCTGGAGTGTAGGAAGGGTCACTGAAGCTTTCTTT.